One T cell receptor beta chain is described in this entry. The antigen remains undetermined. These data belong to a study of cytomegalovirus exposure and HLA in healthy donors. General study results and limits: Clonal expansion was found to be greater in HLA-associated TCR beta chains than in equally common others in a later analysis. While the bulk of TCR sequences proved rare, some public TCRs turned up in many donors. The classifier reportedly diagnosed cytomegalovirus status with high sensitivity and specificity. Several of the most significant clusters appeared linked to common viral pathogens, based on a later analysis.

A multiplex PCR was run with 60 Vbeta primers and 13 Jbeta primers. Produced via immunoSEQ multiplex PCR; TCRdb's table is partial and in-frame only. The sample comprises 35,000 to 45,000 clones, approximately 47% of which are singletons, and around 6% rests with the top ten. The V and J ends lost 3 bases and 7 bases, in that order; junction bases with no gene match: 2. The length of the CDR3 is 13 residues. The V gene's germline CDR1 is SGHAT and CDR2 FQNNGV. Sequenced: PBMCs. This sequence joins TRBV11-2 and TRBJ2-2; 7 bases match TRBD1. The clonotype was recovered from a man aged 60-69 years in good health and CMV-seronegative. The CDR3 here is CASSFSGGGELFF. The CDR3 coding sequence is TGTGCCAGCAGCTTCTCAGGGGGCGGGGAGCTGTTTTTT.